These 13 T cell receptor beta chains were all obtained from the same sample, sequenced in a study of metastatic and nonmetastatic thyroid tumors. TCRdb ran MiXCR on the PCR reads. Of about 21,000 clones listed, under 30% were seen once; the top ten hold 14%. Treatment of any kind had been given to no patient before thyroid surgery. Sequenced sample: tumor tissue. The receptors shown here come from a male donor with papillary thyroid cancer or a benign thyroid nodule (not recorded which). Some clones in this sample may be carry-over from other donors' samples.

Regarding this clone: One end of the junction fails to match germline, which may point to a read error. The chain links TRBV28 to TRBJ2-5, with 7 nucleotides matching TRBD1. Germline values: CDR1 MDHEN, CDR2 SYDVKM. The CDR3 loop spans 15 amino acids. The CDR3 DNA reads TGTGCCAGCAGTGTAAACAGGGGTTGGGGAGAGACCAAGTACTTC. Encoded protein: CASSVNRGWGETKYF.

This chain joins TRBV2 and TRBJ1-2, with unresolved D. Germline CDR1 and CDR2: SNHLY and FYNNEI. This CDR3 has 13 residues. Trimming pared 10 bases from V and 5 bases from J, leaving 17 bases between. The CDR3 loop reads CATRLRGSYGYTF. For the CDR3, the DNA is TGTGCCACCCGTCTGAGAGGCAGTTATGGCTACACCTTC.

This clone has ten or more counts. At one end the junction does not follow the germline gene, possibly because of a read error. The CDR3: CASSERGYGQYF. The CDR3 bases are TGTGCCAGCAGTGAAAGGGGCTACGGGCAGTACTTC. This chain connects TRBV6-1 to TRBJ2-7; weak D call: TRBD1 (5 bases). Germline V gene sequence: CDR1 MNHNS, CDR2 SASEGT. This CDR3 contains 12 residues.

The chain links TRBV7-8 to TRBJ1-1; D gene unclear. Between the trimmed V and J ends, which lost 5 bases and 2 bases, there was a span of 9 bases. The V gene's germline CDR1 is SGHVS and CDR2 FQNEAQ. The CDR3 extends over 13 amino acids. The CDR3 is CASSDFRNTEAFF. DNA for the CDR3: TGTGCCAGCAGCGATTTTCGAAACACTGAAGCTTTCTTT.

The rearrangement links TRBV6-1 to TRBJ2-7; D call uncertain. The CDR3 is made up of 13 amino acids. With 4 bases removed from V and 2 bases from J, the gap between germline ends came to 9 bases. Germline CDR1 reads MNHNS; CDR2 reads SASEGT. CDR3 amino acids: CASSAQTPYEQYF. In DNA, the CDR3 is TGTGCCAGCAGTGCCCAGACACCCTACGAGCAGTACTTC.

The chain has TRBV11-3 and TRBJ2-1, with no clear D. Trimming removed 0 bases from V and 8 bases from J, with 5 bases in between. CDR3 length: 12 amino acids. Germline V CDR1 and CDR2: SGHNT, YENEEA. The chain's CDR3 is CASSLDSYEQFF. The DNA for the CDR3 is TGTGCCAGCAGCTTAGATTCATATGAGCAGTTCTTC.

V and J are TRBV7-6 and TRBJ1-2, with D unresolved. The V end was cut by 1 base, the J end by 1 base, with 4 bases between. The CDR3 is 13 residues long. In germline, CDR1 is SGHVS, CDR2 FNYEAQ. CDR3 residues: CASSLGINYGYTF. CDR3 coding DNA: TGTGCCAGCAGCTTAGGAATTAACTATGGCTACACCTTC.

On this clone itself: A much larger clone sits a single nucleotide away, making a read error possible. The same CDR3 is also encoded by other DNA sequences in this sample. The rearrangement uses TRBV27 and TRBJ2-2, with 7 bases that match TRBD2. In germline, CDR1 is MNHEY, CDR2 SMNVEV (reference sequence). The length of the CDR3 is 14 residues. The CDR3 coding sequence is TGTGCCAGCAGTTGGGGGAGGGCCACCCGGGAGCTGTTTTTT. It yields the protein CASSWGRATRELFF.

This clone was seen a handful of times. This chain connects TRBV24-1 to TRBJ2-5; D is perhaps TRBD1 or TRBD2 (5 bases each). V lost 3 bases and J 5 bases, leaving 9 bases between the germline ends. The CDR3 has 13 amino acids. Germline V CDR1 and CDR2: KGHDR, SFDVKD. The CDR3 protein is CATSDEGRETQYF. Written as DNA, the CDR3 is TGTGCCACCAGTGATGAGGGGCGGGAGACCCAGTACTTC.

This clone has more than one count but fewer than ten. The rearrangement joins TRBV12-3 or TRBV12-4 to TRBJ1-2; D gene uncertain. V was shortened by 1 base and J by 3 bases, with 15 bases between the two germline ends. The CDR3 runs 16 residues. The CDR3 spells CASSLDWSEGYYGYTF. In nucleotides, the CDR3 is TGTGCCAGCAGTTTAGATTGGTCAGAAGGTTACTATGGCTACACCTTC.

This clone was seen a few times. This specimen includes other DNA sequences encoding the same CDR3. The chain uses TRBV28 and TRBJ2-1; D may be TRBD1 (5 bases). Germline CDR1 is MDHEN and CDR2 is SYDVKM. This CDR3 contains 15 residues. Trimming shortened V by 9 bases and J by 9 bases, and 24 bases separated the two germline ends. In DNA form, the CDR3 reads TGTGCCAGTAGGGGTACCGTCCTAGGGGCCCCTGAGCAGTTCTTC. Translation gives CASRGTVLGAPEQFF.

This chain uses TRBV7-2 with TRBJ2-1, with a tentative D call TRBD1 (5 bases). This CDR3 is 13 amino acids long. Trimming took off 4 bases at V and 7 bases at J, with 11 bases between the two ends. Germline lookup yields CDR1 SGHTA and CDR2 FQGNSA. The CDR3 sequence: CASSSGPWNEQFF. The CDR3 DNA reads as TGTGCCAGCAGCTCAGGGCCCTGGAATGAGCAGTTCTTC.

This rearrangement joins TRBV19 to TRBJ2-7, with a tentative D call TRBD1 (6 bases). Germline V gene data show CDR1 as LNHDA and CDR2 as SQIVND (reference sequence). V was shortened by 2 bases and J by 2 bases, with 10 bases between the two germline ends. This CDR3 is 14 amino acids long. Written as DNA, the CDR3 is TGTGCCAGTAGTATACAGGGGAGAGCCTACGAGCAGTACTTC. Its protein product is CASSIQGRAYEQYF.